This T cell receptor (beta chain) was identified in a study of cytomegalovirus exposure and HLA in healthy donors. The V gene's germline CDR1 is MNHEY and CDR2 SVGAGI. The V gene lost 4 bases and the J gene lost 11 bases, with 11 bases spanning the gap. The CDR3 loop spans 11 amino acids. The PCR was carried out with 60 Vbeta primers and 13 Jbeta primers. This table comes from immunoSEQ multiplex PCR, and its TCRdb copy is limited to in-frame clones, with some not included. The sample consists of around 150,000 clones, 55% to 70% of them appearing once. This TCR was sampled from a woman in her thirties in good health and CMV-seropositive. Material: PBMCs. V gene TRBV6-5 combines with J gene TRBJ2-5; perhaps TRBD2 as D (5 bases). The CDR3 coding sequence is TGTGCCAGCAGTTGGGCGAGGGAGCAGTACTTC. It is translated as CASSWAREQYF.